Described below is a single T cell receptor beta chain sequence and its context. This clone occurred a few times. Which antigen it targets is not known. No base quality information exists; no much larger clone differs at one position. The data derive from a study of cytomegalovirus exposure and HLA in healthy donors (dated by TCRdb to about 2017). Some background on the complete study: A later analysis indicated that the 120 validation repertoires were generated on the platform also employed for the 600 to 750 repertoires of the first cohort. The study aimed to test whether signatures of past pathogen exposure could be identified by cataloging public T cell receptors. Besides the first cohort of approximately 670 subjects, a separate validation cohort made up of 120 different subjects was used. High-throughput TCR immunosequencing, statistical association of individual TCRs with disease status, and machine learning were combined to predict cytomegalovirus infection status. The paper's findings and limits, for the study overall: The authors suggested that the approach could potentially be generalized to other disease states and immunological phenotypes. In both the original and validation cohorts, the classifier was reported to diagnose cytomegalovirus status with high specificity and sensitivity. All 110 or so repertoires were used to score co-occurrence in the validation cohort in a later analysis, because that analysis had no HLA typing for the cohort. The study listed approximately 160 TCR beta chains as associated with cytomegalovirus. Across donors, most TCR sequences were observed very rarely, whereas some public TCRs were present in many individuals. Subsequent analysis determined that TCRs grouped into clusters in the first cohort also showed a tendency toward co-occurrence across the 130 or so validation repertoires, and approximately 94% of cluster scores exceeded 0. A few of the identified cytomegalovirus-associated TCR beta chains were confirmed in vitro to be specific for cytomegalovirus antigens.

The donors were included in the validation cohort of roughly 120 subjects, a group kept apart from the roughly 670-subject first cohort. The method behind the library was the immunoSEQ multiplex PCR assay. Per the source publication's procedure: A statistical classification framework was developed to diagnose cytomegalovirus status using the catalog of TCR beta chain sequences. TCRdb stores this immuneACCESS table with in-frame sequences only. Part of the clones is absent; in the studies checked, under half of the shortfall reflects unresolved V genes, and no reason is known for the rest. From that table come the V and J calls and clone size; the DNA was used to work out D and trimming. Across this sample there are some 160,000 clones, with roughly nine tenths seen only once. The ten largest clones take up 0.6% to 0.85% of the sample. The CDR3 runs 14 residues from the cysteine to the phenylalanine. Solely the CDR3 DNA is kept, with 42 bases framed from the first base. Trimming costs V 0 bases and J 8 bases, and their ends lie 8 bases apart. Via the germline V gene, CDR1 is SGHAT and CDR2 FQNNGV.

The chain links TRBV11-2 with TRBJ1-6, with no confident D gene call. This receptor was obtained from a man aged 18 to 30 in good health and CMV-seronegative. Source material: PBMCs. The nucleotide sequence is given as TGTGCCAGCAGCTTAGATCAGGTGGATTCACCCCTCCACTTT. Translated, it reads CASSLDQVDSPLHF.